The rows below give T cell receptor beta chains drawn from one sample of a study of blood T cell repertoires in COVID-19. The assay was immunoSEQ multiplex PCR, and TCRdb's table has in-frame clones only and misses some. Of almost 350,000 clones listed, approximately 89% are singletons. Sequenced material: peripheral blood. Receptors were obtained from a woman aged 60 to 75 with COVID-19, enrolled during active disease. CDR3s include the opening cysteine and the closing phenylalanine or tryptophan. A D gene is named only where the DNA matches it firmly. The size entry is marked missing in some rows and otherwise reads once, few, many or a size class.

J gene | clone size | V gene | D gene | CDR3 protein | CDR3 DNA
TRBJ2-7 | - | TRBV18 | - | CASSLYAPGPYEQYF | TGTGCCAGCTCACTGTATGCCCCGGGTCCCTACGAGCAGTACTTC
TRBJ2-1 | - | TRBV25-1 | - | CASSGRPSGLDNEQFF | TGTGCCAGCAGTGGGCGGCCCAGCGGGCTGGACAATGAGCAGTTCTTC
TRBJ2-2 | - | TRBV30 | TRBD2 | CAWNRLAGVSNTGELFF | TGTGCCTGGAACAGACTAGCGGGGGTTTCGAACACCGGGGAGCTGTTTTTT
TRBJ2-1 | - | TRBV4-1 | - | CASSQGGYNEQFF | TGCGCCAGCAGCCAGGGGGGTTACAATGAGCAGTTCTTC
TRBJ2-1 | few | TRBV6-5 | TRBD2 | CASSSPGLAGQFF | TGTGCCAGCAGCTCCCCGGGACTAGCGGGGCAGTTCTTC
TRBJ2-1 | - | TRBV11-2 | - | CASSLIGGEQFF | TGTGCCAGCAGCTTAATAGGAGGGGAGCAGTTCTTC
TRBJ2-3 | - | TRBV4-1 | TRBD2 | CASSQGLAGGDTQYF | TGCGCCAGCAGCCAGGGACTAGCGGGGGGGGATACGCAGTATTTT
TRBJ2-1 | - | TRBV5-1 | TRBD2 | CASTLAGDSYNEQFF | TGCGCCAGCACGTTAGCGGGGGATAGCTACAATGAGCAGTTCTTC
TRBJ2-5 | once | TRBV3-1/TRBV3-2 | - | CASSQLGLGGGTQYF | TGTGCCAGCAGCCAACTCGGTTTGGGGGGTGGGACCCAGTACTTC
TRBJ1-3 | - | TRBV5-1 | - | CASSSGGGGNTIYF | TGCGCCAGCAGCTCCGGGGGGGGAGGAAACACCATATATTTT
TRBJ2-1 | - | TRBV5-4 | TRBD2 | CASSLAAGGTPYNEQFF | TGTGCCAGCAGCTTGGCAGCGGGGGGGACTCCCTACAATGAGCAGTTCTTC
TRBJ2-6 | - | TRBV7-2 | TRBD2 | CASSPKVASGSGANVLTF | TGTGCCAGCAGCCCGAAAGTTGCTAGCGGCTCTGGGGCCAACGTCCTGACTTTC
TRBJ1-1 | - | TRBV5-1 | - | CASSLNRQTTEAFF | TGCGCCAGCAGCTTGAACAGGCAGACGACTGAAGCTTTCTTT
TRBJ1-2 | - | TRBV6-5 | - | CASSRRPEDGYTF | TGTGCCAGCAGCCGTCGACCCGAGGATGGCTACACCTTC
TRBJ1-6 | - | TRBV5-1 | TRBD1 | CASSLVLGPGTGDNSPLHF | TGCGCCAGCAGCTTGGTTTTGGGTCCGGGGACAGGGGATAATTCACCCCTCCACTTT
TRBJ1-3 | once | TRBV25-1 | TRBD1 | CASSPDRGGNTIYF | TGTGCCAGCAGTCCGGACAGGGGAGGAAACACCATATATTTT
TRBJ2-2 | - | TRBV7-6 | - | CASSLASQGYTGELFF | TGTGCCAGCAGCTTAGCAAGTCAGGGGTACACCGGGGAGCTGTTTTTT
TRBJ2-7 | - | TRBV11-3 | TRBD1 | CASSRQGYEQYF | TGTGCCAGCAGCCGACAGGGCTACGAGCAGTACTTC
TRBJ1-4 | - | TRBV28 | - | CASSLPGPGNNEKLFF | TGTGCCAGCAGTTTACCGGGTCCTGGTAACAATGAAAAACTGTTTTTT
TRBJ1-2 | - | TRBV2 | TRBD1 | CASSGTGRVYGYTF | TGTGCCAGCAGTGGGACAGGGAGGGTCTATGGCTACACCTTC
TRBJ1-5 | once | TRBV5-1 | TRBD1 | CASSLEPGGQPQHF | TGCGCCAGCAGCTTGGAGCCAGGGGGACAGCCCCAGCATTTT
TRBJ1-4 | - | TRBV18 | - | CASSLLQGHEKLFF | TGTGCCAGCTCACTACTACAGGGACATGAAAAACTGTTTTTT
TRBJ1-2 | - | TRBV4-1 | - | CASSQGGRVGGYTF | TGCGCCAGCAGCCAAGGAGGGAGGGTGGGCGGCTACACCTTC
TRBJ1-1 | - | TRBV6-6 | TRBD1 | CASSPRQGLNTEAFF | TGTGCCAGCAGTCCCCGACAGGGGCTGAACACTGAAGCTTTCTTT
TRBJ2-3 | - | TRBV5-1 | - | CASSLPGEADTQYF | TGCGCCAGCAGCTTGCCGGGGGAGGCAGATACGCAGTATTTT
TRBJ1-1 | - | TRBV6-2/TRBV6-3 | TRBD1 | CASSPGQANTEAFF | TGTGCCAGCAGTCCCGGACAGGCGAACACTGAAGCTTTCTTT
TRBJ2-7 | once | TRBV18 | TRBD1 | CASSQGQGVSYEQYF | TGTGCCAGCTCCCAGGGACAGGGGGTTTCCTACGAGCAGTACTTC
TRBJ2-2 | - | TRBV11-2 | - | CASSFLGGGQLFF | TGTGCCAGCAGCTTTTTGGGGGGTGGGCAGCTGTTTTTT
TRBJ1-4 | - | TRBV18 | - | CASSPLGEGKLFF | TGTGCCAGCTCACCGTTGGGCGAAGGAAAACTGTTTTTT
TRBJ1-6 | - | TRBV30 | - | CAWSVHRAGGWANNSPLHF | TGTGCCTGGAGTGTACATAGGGCCGGGGGTTGGGCGAATAATTCACCCCTCCACTTT
TRBJ1-1 | few | TRBV11-2 | TRBD1 | CASSLGPDRGWNRGTEAFF | TGTGCCAGCAGCTTGGGTCCCGACAGGGGATGGAATCGTGGCACTGAAGCTTTCTTT
TRBJ1-1 | - | TRBV28 | TRBD1 | CASRSRGRAEAFF | TGTGCCAGCAGAAGCAGGGGGCGGGCTGAAGCTTTCTTT
TRBJ2-6 | - | TRBV9 | TRBD1 | CASSVVGGHRSSGANVLTF | TGTGCCAGCAGCGTAGTAGGGGGCCATAGGAGCTCTGGGGCCAACGTCCTGACTTTC
TRBJ1-4 | - | TRBV11-2 | - | CASSQKQYVNEKLFF | TGTGCCAGCAGCCAAAAACAGTACGTAAATGAAAAACTGTTTTTT
TRBJ2-1 | - | TRBV7-2 | - | CASTQPPGWPYNEQFF | TGTGCCAGCACCCAGCCCCCAGGGTGGCCCTACAATGAGCAGTTCTTC
TRBJ1-2 | - | TRBV5-6 | - | CASSLDSRVIYGYTF | TGTGCCAGCAGCTTGGATTCCAGGGTAATCTATGGCTACACCTTC
TRBJ1-2 | - | TRBV29-1 | TRBD1 | CSVDLPGQGGYGYTF | TGCAGCGTTGACCTCCCGGGACAGGGTGGCTATGGCTACACCTTC
TRBJ1-1 | - | TRBV7-3 | - | CASSSGAANTEAFF | TGTGCCAGCAGCTCTGGGGCAGCGAACACTGAAGCTTTCTTT
TRBJ1-2 | - | TRBV27 | - | CASSKGVGYGYTF | TGTGCCAGCAGCAAGGGGGTGGGCTATGGCTACACCTTC
TRBJ1-4 | - | TRBV11-2 | - | CASSFPFNANEKLFF | TGTGCCAGCAGCTTCCCATTCAACGCGAATGAAAAACTGTTTTTT